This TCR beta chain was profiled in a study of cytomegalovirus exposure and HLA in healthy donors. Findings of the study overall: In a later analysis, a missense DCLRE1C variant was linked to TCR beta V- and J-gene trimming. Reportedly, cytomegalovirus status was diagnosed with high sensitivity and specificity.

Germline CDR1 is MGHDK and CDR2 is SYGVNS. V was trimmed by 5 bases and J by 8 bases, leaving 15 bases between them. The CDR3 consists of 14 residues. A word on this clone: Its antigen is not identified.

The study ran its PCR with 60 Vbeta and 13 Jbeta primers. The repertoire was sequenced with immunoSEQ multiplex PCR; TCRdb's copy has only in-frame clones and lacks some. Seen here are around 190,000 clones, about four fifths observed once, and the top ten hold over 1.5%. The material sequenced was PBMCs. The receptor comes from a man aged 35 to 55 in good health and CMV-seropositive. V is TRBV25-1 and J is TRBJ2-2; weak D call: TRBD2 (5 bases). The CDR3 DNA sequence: TGTGCCAGCAGTCAACATACGACGGGAGGGGAGCTGTTTTTT. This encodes CASSQHTTGGELFF.